The 29 T cell receptor beta chains below come from one sample, sequenced in a study of blood T cell repertoires in COVID-19. Using immunoSEQ multiplex PCR, the repertoire was profiled, and TCRdb retains in-frame clones only, with some absent. The table includes 53,000 or so clones, just over 90% detected once. The sequenced material came from peripheral blood. These receptors originate from a man in his forties with acute or convalescent COVID-19.

CDR3 nucleotide sequence: TGTGCCAGCAGTAGACAGGGAAATCAGCCCCAGCATTTT. Translation gives CASSRQGNQPQHF. The gene calls are TRBV27 and TRBJ1-5; 7 bases match TRBD1. Unmatched junction bases numbered 2, after V lost 5 bases and J lost 4 bases. The CDR3 sequence is 13 residues long. Germline CDR1 is MNHEY and CDR2 is SMNVEV (reference sequence).

V and J are TRBV12-3 or TRBV12-4 and TRBJ2-3; D perhaps matches TRBD1 (5 bases). The CDR3 spans 13 residues. The V end was cut by 6 bases, the J end by 3 bases, with 10 bases between. CDR3 coding DNA: TGTGCCAGCAGGCCGGACAAGACAGATACGCAGTATTTT. It codes for CASRPDKTDTQYF.

The chain combines TRBV12-3 or TRBV12-4 with TRBJ2-7; tentatively, D is TRBD1 (5 bases). The CDR3 has 13 residues. Trimming removed 1 base at V and 4 bases at J, with 8 bases between. CDR3 loop: CASSLDQGYEQYF. The CDR3 DNA sequence: TGTGCCAGCAGTTTAGACCAGGGTTACGAGCAGTACTTC.

The genes are TRBV10-2 and TRBJ1-2; 11 bases are a match to TRBD1. Germline loops: CDR1 WSHSY, CDR2 SAAADI. V shed 6 bases, J shed 7 bases, and the junction held 7 bases outside the gene matches. This CDR3 comprises 14 residues. CDR3: CASSGGQGARGYTF. The DNA for the CDR3 is TGCGCCAGCAGCGGCGGACAGGGGGCACGTGGCTACACCTTC.

The J gene is TRBJ2-2, the V gene TRBV5-1, with 12 bases identical to TRBD2. J gave up 4 bases and V 3 bases, and 13 bases lay outside the gene matches. The CDR3 runs 19 residues. Germline V gives CDR1 SGHRS, CDR2 YFSETQ. The CDR3 region has the DNA TGCGCCAGCAGCTACGGGCCTAGCGGGAGGGCCTTTGGCACCGGGGAGCTGTTTTTT. This encodes CASSYGPSGRAFGTGELFF. The full variable domain, in which reference TRBV5-1 and TRBJ2-2 provide the parts outside the CDR3, is KAGVTQTPRYLIKTRGQQVTLSCSPISGHRSVSWYQQTPGQGLQFLFEYFSETQRNKGNFPGRFSGRQFSNSRSEMNVSTLELGDSALYLCASSYGPSGRAFGTGELFFGEGSRLTVL.

The genes are TRBV30 and TRBJ2-7, with TRBD2 identical over 7 bases. The CDR3 runs 17 residues. CDR1 GTSNPN and CDR2 SVGIG come from the germline V gene (reference sequence). V lost 0 bases to trimming and J lost 4 bases; unmatched junction nucleotides: 15. The DNA of the CDR3 is TGTGCCTGGAGTGTGGTGTGGACGGGGAGGGGAGGTTACGAGCAGTACTTC. Residues: CAWSVVWTGRGGYEQYF.

V and J are TRBV18 and TRBJ2-7, with 8 nucleotides matching TRBD1. The CDR3 consists of 14 residues. Germline loops: CDR1 KGHSH, CDR2 LQKENI. V trimming: 3 bases; J trimming: 2 bases; junction bases outside the gene matches: 3. CDR3 sequence (DNA): TGTGCCAGCTCACCTGGGACAGGTCCCTACGAGCAGTACTTC. It is translated as CASSPGTGPYEQYF.

The rearrangement uses TRBV7-8 and TRBJ1-1; 11 bases are a match to TRBD1. The ends lost 5 bases at V and 0 bases at J; junction bases unmatched: 11. This CDR3 spans 18 amino acids. CDR1 and CDR2 (germline): SGHVS, FQNEAQ. CDR3: CASSQWIGQGAMNTEAFF. The CDR3 region has the DNA TGTGCCAGCAGCCAGTGGATTGGACAGGGGGCCATGAACACTGAAGCTTTCTTT.

The chain recombines TRBV2 with TRBJ2-5; 9 bases align to TRBD2. CDR3 length: 14 residues. Germline CDR1 reads SNHLY; CDR2 reads FYNNEI. The junction had 4 bases not matched to a gene; V was cut back by 6 bases and J by 2 bases. This CDR3 reads CASRTGLAQETQYF. The CDR3, as DNA: TGTGCCAGCAGGACCGGACTAGCGCAAGAGACCCAGTACTTC.

This clone was seen once. The V call is TRBV2, the J call TRBJ2-2, with 11 bases lining up with TRBD2. With V trimmed by 7 bases and J by 7 bases, 5 bases remained unmatched. This CDR3 spans 14 amino acids. Germline lookup yields CDR1 SNHLY and CDR2 FYNNEI. DNA of the CDR3: TGTGCCAGCAATCTAGCGGGGGGCGACGGGGAGCTGTTTTTT. This gives the protein CASNLAGGDGELFF. The full variable domain, in which reference TRBV2 and TRBJ2-2 provide the parts outside the CDR3, is EPEVTQTPSHQVTQMGQEVILRCVPISNHLYFYWYRQILGQKVEFLVSFYNNEISEKSEIFDDQFSVERPDGSNFTLKIRSTKLEDSAMYFCASNLAGGDGELFFGEGSRLTVL.

The chain is built from TRBV5-1 and TRBJ2-5, with TRBD2 identical over 7 bases. This CDR3 contains 14 residues. V dropped 4 bases and J dropped 1; count of bases not matched to a gene: 4. Per the germline V gene, CDR1 is SGHRS and CDR2 is YFSETQ. The CDR3 is CASSTSSGQETQYF. Written as DNA, the CDR3 is TGCGCCAGCAGCACCTCTAGCGGCCAAGAGACCCAGTACTTC.

The gene calls are TRBV19 and TRBJ1-2; TRBD1 matches 9 bases. CDR1 is LNHDA and CDR2 is SQIVND in the germline V gene (reference sequence). The CDR3 totals 15 residues. The V gene end was trimmed by 4 bases and the J gene end by 7 bases; junction bases not matched to a gene: 10. As DNA, the CDR3 is TGTGCCAGTAGTACCCCCAAGGGACAGGGCGGTGGCTACACCTTC. It translates to CASSTPKGQGGGYTF.

This chain links TRBV7-2 with TRBJ2-1; TRBD2 is a possible D gene (5 bases). V shed 5 bases and J shed 2 bases, with 13 bases lying between them. The CDR3 totals 15 residues. CDR1 and CDR2 from the germline V gene are SGHTA and FQGNSA. The CDR3 reads CASSRLRGPYNEQFF. The CDR3 nucleotides read TGTGCCAGCAGCCGTCTCCGCGGGCCCTACAATGAGCAGTTCTTC.

V is TRBV5-6 and J is TRBJ1-1; TRBD1 is a possible D gene (6 bases). The V end was cut by 0 bases, the J end by 4 bases, with 10 bases between. Germline-derived CDR1 and CDR2 are SGHDT and YYEEEE. The CDR3 has 14 amino acids. The CDR3 DNA sequence: TGTGCCAGCAGCTTGGTGCAGGGGCGCACTGAAGCTTTCTTT. Translated: CASSLVQGRTEAFF.

V usage is TRBV28 and J usage is TRBJ2-7; 10 bases match TRBD2. The CDR3 has 19 residues. The V and J ends lost 7 bases and 0 bases, in that order; junction bases with no gene match: 18. The V gene's germline CDR1 is MDHEN and CDR2 SYDVKM. CDR3 sequence reads: CASNTVGTSDSFRSYEQYF. DNA for the CDR3: TGTGCCAGCAACACCGTGGGGACTAGCGATTCTTTTCGCTCCTACGAGCAGTACTTC. The full variable domain, its missing parts supplied by reference TRBV28 and TRBJ2-7, is DVKVTQSSRYLVKRTGEKVFLECVQDMDHENMFWYRQDPGLGLRLIYFSYDVKMKEKGDIPEGYSVSREKKERFSLILESASTNQTSMYLCASNTVGTSDSFRSYEQYFGPGTRLTVT.

The chain employs TRBV11-3 and TRBJ2-7; D gene unclear. Germline V CDR1 and CDR2: SGHNT, YENEEA. This CDR3 has 17 amino acids. V lost 2 bases, J lost 2 bases, and 19 bases lay in between. The chain's CDR3 is CASSLRPVGSVTYEQYF. CDR3 in DNA: TGTGCCAGCAGCTTACGGCCCGTCGGCAGCGTGACCTACGAGCAGTACTTC.

The J gene is TRBJ2-7, the V gene TRBV5-6, with D possibly matching TRBD1 (5 bases). The CDR3 runs to 15 residues. Trimming took off 4 bases at V and 10 bases at J, with 24 bases between the two ends. Germline values: CDR1 SGHDT, CDR2 YYEEEE. In DNA, the CDR3 is TGTGCCAGCAGCCGCAGAAATGTACCAGGGTCGGAACAGTACTTC. As protein: CASSRRNVPGSEQYF.

The chain joins TRBV18 to TRBJ2-7; a weak D match, TRBD2 (6 bases). Trimming stripped 1 base from V and 7 bases from J, with 14 bases between. The CDR3 has 14 amino acids. CDR1 KGHSH and CDR2 LQKENI come from the germline V gene. CDR3 nucleotides: TGTGCCAGCTCACCACTCGTGGGAGGTCGTGAGCAGTACTTC. This translates into CASSPLVGGREQYF.

This rearrangement joins TRBV13 to TRBJ1-2; 8 bases are shared with TRBD1. CDR3 length: 15 residues. The junction had 8 bases not matched to a gene; V was cut back by 4 bases and J by 4 bases. Germline CDR1 and CDR2: PRHDT and FYEKMQ (reference sequence). The CDR3 DNA is TGTGCCAGCAGCTCCCCGGGACAGGAACTCTATGGCTACACCTTC. Translated, it gives CASSSPGQELYGYTF.

V is TRBV24-1 and J is TRBJ1-6, with D possibly TRBD1 on 5 matching bases. Germline V gene lookup returns CDR1 KGHDR and CDR2 SFDVKD. This CDR3 has 16 residues. V lost 4 bases to trimming and J lost 7 bases, with 16 bases between them. CDR3 DNA sequence: TGTGCCACCAGTGACCCCGCCCTCCGGGGGAATTCACCCCTCCACTTT. Residues: CATSDPALRGNSPLHF.

The chain links TRBV5-1 to TRBJ2-5; 9 nucleotides match TRBD1. The CDR3 loop spans 16 amino acids. Germline CDR1 reads SGHRS; CDR2 reads YFSETQ. V trimming: 0 bases; J trimming: 5 bases; junction bases outside the gene matches: 8. CDR3 coding DNA: TGCGCCAGCAGCTTGGGGGAAACAGGGGGCCGGGAGACCCAGTACTTC. Protein: CASSLGETGGRETQYF.

The chain has TRBV2 and TRBJ1-1; D gene ambiguous. The CDR3 length is 11 residues. Germline CDR1 SNHLY, CDR2 FYNNEI. V lost 0 bases, J lost 9 bases, and 5 bases lay in between. CDR3 sequence: CASSEATQAFF. For the CDR3, the DNA is TGTGCCAGCAGTGAAGCCACACAAGCTTTCTTT.

J is TRBJ2-2 and V is TRBV25-1; 10 nucleotides align to TRBD2. Trimming cost V 11 bases and J 6 bases; bases outside gene matches: 9. Germline CDR1 and CDR2: MGHDK and SYGVNS. The CDR3 is made up of 14 amino acids. The DNA for the CDR3 is TGTGCCTCGGCAGCGGGAGGGTTCGCCGGGGAGCTGTTTTTT. Its protein is CASAAGGFAGELFF.

The rearrangement uses TRBV5-1 and TRBJ2-1; 7 nucleotides agree with TRBD1. Trimming removed 7 bases from V and 9 bases from J; junction bases left unmatched: 10. Per germline, CDR1 SGHRS and CDR2 YFSETQ. The CDR3 spans 13 residues. This CDR3 reads CASRRQGYGEQFF. CDR3 DNA: TGCGCCAGCCGGAGACAGGGCTATGGTGAGCAGTTCTTC.

J is TRBJ1-5 and V is TRBV19, with 10 bases identical to TRBD1. Per germline, CDR1 LNHDA and CDR2 SQIVND (reference sequence). The trim removed 5 bases at V and 11 bases at J, leaving 15 bases unmatched. This CDR3 has 16 amino acids. Here the CDR3 reads CASSAPGTGDFRAQHF. The CDR3 DNA reads TGTGCCAGTAGTGCGCCTGGGACAGGGGACTTCAGGGCCCAGCATTTT.

The chain carries TRBV30 and TRBJ1-2, with 7 nucleotides matching TRBD1. The germline CDR1 and CDR2 sequences are GTSNPN and SVGIG (reference sequence). The CDR3 totals 17 residues. The V gene end was trimmed by 4 bases and the J gene end by 1 base; junction bases not matched to a gene: 15. CDR3 in DNA: TGTGCCTGGACGTCAGGGGGGAGACTCCCCGATAACTATGGCTACACCTTC. Its translation is CAWTSGGRLPDNYGYTF.

The genes are TRBV11-1 and TRBJ2-5, with TRBD2 identical over 8 bases. The trim removed 2 bases at V and 4 bases at J, leaving 6 bases unmatched. CDR1 and CDR2 from the germline V gene are SGHAT and FQDESV (reference sequence). The CDR3 extends over 15 amino acids. The CDR3 nucleotides read TGTGCCAGCAGCTTAACGAGCGGGAGTTCAGAGACCCAGTACTTC. Translated, it gives CASSLTSGSSETQYF.

The chain joins TRBV19 to TRBJ2-2; 8 nucleotides match TRBD2. Looked up from germline, CDR1 is LNHDA and CDR2 is SQIVND (reference sequence). V was pared by 8 bases and J by 1 base, with 6 bases of the junction left unmatched. The CDR3 contains 15 residues. Here the CDR3 reads CASDSGNKNTGELFF. CDR3 coding DNA: TGTGCCAGTGATAGCGGGAATAAGAACACCGGGGAGCTGTTTTTT.

The gene calls are TRBV6-2 or TRBV6-3 and TRBJ2-7; 10 bases align to TRBD1. J gave up 5 bases and V 0 bases, and 7 bases lay outside the gene matches. The CDR3 spans 16 residues. Looked up from germline, CDR1 is MNHEY and CDR2 is SVGEGT. Here the CDR3 reads CASSYSETGGMNEQYF. The CDR3 DNA sequence: TGTGCCAGCAGTTACTCGGAGACAGGGGGCATGAACGAGCAGTACTTC.